This entry lists 6 T cell receptor beta chains sequenced from one sample in a study of shared clonotypes between healthy human individuals. Here immunoSEQ multiplex PCR was the method, and the copy in TCRdb shows in-frame clones only, minus some. Here the sample spans about 2.4 million clones, 93% being singletons. The material sequenced was naive CD4+ T cells from PBMCs. Subset described: CD45RA+ positively selected. Receptors originate from a young man in good health. Some clones in this sample may be carry-over from other donors' samples.

The gene calls are TRBV13 and TRBJ2-2, with 14 bases aligning to TRBD2. Germline CDR1 reads PRHDT; CDR2 reads FYEKMQ (reference sequence). V was clipped by 4 bases and J by 0 bases; unmatched bases: 13. The CDR3 length is 21 residues. DNA for the CDR3: TGTGCCAGCAGCTCCCTACGGACTAGCGGGAGGCGATTTACGAACACCGGGGAGCTGTTTTTT. It specifies CASSSLRTSGRRFTNTGELFF.

The V gene is TRBV18, the J gene TRBJ1-1; no firm D call. Per the germline V gene, CDR1 is KGHSH and CDR2 is LQKENI. This CDR3 is 14 amino acids long. The ends were cut back, 3 bases at V and 4 bases at J, with 12 bases in the middle. The CDR3 sequence: CASSPGRARTEAFF. The DNA for the CDR3 is TGTGCCAGCTCACCCGGGAGGGCTCGCACTGAAGCTTTCTTT.

The chain employs TRBV6-5 and TRBJ2-7; weak D call: TRBD2 (5 bases). CDR1 and CDR2 (germline): MNHEY, SVGAGI. Deletions cut 5 bases from V and 2 bases from J, with 13 bases between. CDR3 length: 14 amino acids. The CDR3 nucleotides read TGTGCCAGCAGTCCACTAGACCCTCCCTACGAGCAGTACTTC. Translated, it gives CASSPLDPPYEQYF.

The V and J genes are TRBV28 and TRBJ1-2; no clear D. This CDR3 spans 16 amino acids. The V end was cut by 3 bases, the J end by 0 bases, with 14 bases between. Germline V gene lookup returns CDR1 MDHEN and CDR2 SYDVKM. The CDR3 reads CASSLIRTLANYGYTF. CDR3 DNA: TGTGCCAGCAGTTTGATTAGGACTTTGGCTAACTATGGCTACACCTTC.

The chain combines TRBV18 with TRBJ2-3, with 11 bases matching TRBD1. The CDR3 length is 16 residues. The germline V gene has CDR1 KGHSH and CDR2 LQKENI. After removal of 3 bases from V and 2 bases from J, the junction contained 4 bases not matched to a gene. The CDR3 here is CASSPGQGALTDTQYF. CDR3 nucleotide sequence: TGTGCCAGCTCACCCGGACAGGGGGCCCTCACAGATACGCAGTATTTT.

In regard to this clone: Other nucleotide sequences from this sample produce the same CDR3. This rearrangement joins TRBV7-3 to TRBJ1-1, with D unclear. This CDR3 comprises 13 residues. V lost 5 bases and J lost 1, with 8 bases in between. Looked up from germline, CDR1 is SGHTA and CDR2 is FQGTGA. The CDR3 nucleotides read TGTGCCAGCAGCCTGAGAGGGAACACTGAAGCTTTCTTT. It specifies CASSLRGNTEAFF.